This TCR beta chain was retrieved from a study of T cells in tumors after PD-1 blockade. The overall study: Some patients also took daily vismodegib 150 mg during anti-PD-1 treatment. Notes on the study in general: Squamous carcinoma: about 50% of expanded exhausted clones novel, versus roughly 30% of other expanded CD8+ clones.

CDR3 length: 17 residues. V shed 1 base and J 2 bases; nucleotides not matched to a gene: 9. The germline V gene encodes CDR1 KGHSY and CDR2 FQNENV. Profiling relied on immunoSEQ multiplex PCR, and the TCRdb table lists in-frame clones only, not all of them. This table has 14,000 or so clones, roughly two thirds appearing once. In its sample, this clone ranks as medium-sized. Its antigen remains unidentified. Tumor biopsies came from the same primary tumor site before and after PD-1 blockade. Genomic DNA template from tumor biopsies or peripheral blood, roughly 616 ng to 6,500 ng input. The receptor's source is a human donor with cutaneous squamous cell carcinoma. The chain carries TRBV16 and TRBJ2-3, with 7 bases identical to TRBD2. Sequencing was performed on tumor tissue, taken after anti-PD-1 treatment. This CDR3 is CASSQWSLTSSTDTQYF. In DNA, the CDR3 is TGTGCCAGCAGCCAATGGAGTCTGACTAGCTCCACAGATACGCAGTATTTT.